The present T cell receptor beta chain was sequenced within a study of T cells in Graves' hyperthyroidism and ophthalmopathy. Researchers took RNA transcripts and amplified the TCR beta CDR3 regions from them. Initially, a first-round RT-PCR of the TCR CDR3 employed the HTBI primer set. TCRdb re-derived calls from the multiplex PCR reads in MiXCR, one entry per CDR3 protein. The data contain some 500,000 distinct CDR3 sequences, 15% to 20% of them singletons. Whole-study results and caveats: Also found in blood were most expanded thyroid clonotypes above 0.001. The model predicted ophthalmopathy a median around 6.5 months before onset.

Diagnosing involved the use of clinical symptoms, serum thyroxine and TRAb, thyroid ultrasound and orbital computed tomography. CDR1 and CDR2 (germline): MNHNS, SASEGT. The CDR3 covers 15 residues. V dropped 6 bases and J dropped 4; count of bases not matched to a gene: 4. Turning to this clonotype: Its antigen is not identified.

Specimen: blood. The receptor comes from a woman between 25 and 40 years old with Graves' ophthalmopathy. V usage is TRBV6-1 and J usage is TRBJ2-3; TRBD2 agrees at 13 bases. In DNA form, the CDR3 reads TGTGCCAGCAGGAAGACTAGCGGGAGGCCAGATACGCAGTATTTT. Its protein is CASRKTSGRPDTQYF.